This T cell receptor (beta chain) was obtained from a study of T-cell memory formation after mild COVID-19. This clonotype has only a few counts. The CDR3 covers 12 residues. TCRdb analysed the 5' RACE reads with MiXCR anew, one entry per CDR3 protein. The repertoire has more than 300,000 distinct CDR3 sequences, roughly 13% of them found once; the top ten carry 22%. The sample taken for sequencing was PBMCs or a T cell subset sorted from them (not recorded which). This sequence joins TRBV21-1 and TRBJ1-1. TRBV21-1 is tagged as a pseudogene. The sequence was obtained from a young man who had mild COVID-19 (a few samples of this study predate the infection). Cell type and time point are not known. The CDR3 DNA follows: TGTGCCAGACTAGGGAAGAACACTGAAGCTTTCTTT. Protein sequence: CARLGKNTEAFF.